This TCR beta chain was found in a study of shared clonotypes between healthy human individuals. The CDR3 extends over 12 amino acids. After removal of 8 bases from V and 10 bases from J, the junction contained 4 bases not matched to a gene. Germline lookup yields CDR1 SQVTM and CDR2 ANQGSEA. It was across several immunoSEQ plates that each subset's genomic DNA was evenly split. Replicate PCRs from sorted subsets contained 200 ng DNA, which is around 30,000 T cell genomes. Sequencing used immunoSEQ multiplex PCR; TCRdb keeps in-frame clones, though not all of them. The sample lists 950,000 to 1,100,000 clones, around 76% seen once, with 1.2% to 1.5% in the top ten. This clone showed up just once.

The sample comprised memory CD4+ T cells sorted from blood. Subset: CD45RA-negative fraction. The chain couples TRBV29-1 to TRBJ2-1; TRBD2 aligns across 14 bases. The TCR originated in a man between 18 and 29 years old in good health. The DNA of the CDR3 is TGCAGCCTCGGACTAGCGGGAGGCGAGCAGTTCTTC. The encoded protein is CSLGLAGGEQFF.